What follows describes a single T cell receptor beta chain. The data belong to a study of cytomegalovirus exposure and HLA in healthy donors. It was with 60 Vbeta and 13 Jbeta primers that the PCR ran. The protocol was immunoSEQ multiplex PCR, while the TCRdb copy is restricted to in-frame clones and leaves out a portion. The listing contains 100,000 to 150,000 clones. This clonotype originated in a man younger than 30 in good health and CMV-seronegative. Sequenced input: PBMCs.

The CDR3 loop is CASSLRDRVSYNSPLHF. The CDR3 DNA follows: TGTGCCAGCAGCTTAAGGGACAGGGTTTCCTATAATTCACCCCTCCACTTT. The chain couples TRBV7-8 to TRBJ1-6, with TRBD1 matching 9 bases. The ends lost 2 bases at V and 1 base at J; junction bases unmatched: 3. Germline CDR1 is SGHVS and CDR2 is FQNEAQ. The CDR3 sequence is 17 residues long.